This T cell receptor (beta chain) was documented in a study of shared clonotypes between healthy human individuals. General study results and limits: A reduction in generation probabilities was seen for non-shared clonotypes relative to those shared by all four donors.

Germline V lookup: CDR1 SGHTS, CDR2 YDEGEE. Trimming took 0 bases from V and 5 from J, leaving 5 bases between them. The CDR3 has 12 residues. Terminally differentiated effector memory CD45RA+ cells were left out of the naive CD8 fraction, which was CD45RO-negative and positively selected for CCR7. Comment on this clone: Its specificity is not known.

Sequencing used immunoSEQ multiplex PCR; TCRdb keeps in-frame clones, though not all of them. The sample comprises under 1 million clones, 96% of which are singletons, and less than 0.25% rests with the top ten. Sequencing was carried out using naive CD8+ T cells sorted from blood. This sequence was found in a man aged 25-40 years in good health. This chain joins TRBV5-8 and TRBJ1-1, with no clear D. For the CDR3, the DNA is TGTGCCAGCAGCTTGGGGAGGACTGAAGCTTTCTTT. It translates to CASSLGRTEAFF.